This T cell receptor (beta chain) was found in a study of T cell clonotyping in hematopoietic cell transplantation. Time point indicated: recipient sample about 28 days before transplant, after cytoreduction. Some clones are missing from TCRdb's copy, which holds only in-frame ones; the method was immunoSEQ multiplex PCR. Among about 80,000 clones listed, 90% to 97% were seen once. The J segment lost 1 base and the V segment lost 5 bases, leaving 2 bases of the junction unmatched. The germline V gene encodes CDR1 LNHDA and CDR2 SQIVND (reference sequence). The CDR3 is made up of 14 amino acids. V and J are TRBV19 and TRBJ1-1, with 9 bases that match TRBD1. The sample in question was peripheral blood mononuclear cells, obtained before stem cell transplant. This receptor was taken from a woman between 45 and 60 years old with acute myeloid leukemia. Some clones in this sample may be carry-over from other donors' samples. The CDR3, as DNA: TGTGCCAGTAGTGCGGGACAGGGGAACACTGAAGCTTTCTTT. Its translation is CASSAGQGNTEAFF.